These T cell receptor beta chains were read from a single sample in a study of PD-1 blockade in classical Hodgkin lymphoma. Profiling relied on immunoSEQ multiplex PCR, and the TCRdb table lists in-frame clones only, not all of them. The sample comprises about 47,000 clones, around 87% of which are singletons, and 14% rests with the top ten. The sequencing here drew on peripheral blood mononuclear cells (PBMCs), taken before the fourth cycle of nivolumab. Receptor source: a human donor with classical Hodgkin lymphoma. The CDR3 runs from the conserved cysteine through the conserved F or W. The order of the fields is clone size, J gene, V gene, D gene, CDR3 DNA, CDR3 protein. The D gene is left open where the match is weak. Not every row has a clone size; where given, it reads once, few, many or a size class.

NA | TRBJ2-7 | TRBV5-1 | TRBD1 | TGCGCCAGCAGCAGGGGGCTAGGGAACGAGCAGTACTTC | CASSRGLGNEQYF
NA | TRBJ2-3 | TRBV14 | NA | TGTGCCAGCAGCCAAAATCCGGCGAGCACAGATACGCAGTATTTT | CASSQNPASTDTQYF
NA | TRBJ1-3 | TRBV6-5 | TRBD1 | TGTGCCAGCAGTTACCACAGGGGGTTTTTTGGAAACACCATATATTTT | CASSYHRGFFGNTIYF
few | TRBJ2-7 | TRBV6-5 | NA | TGTGCCAGCAGTTACGTTCAGGGCGCCGACGAGCAGTACTTC | CASSYVQGADEQYF
NA | TRBJ2-7 | TRBV9 | TRBD2 | TGTGCCAGCAGCTTCAGCGGGAGGGACTTGGGGGAGCAGTACTTC | CASSFSGRDLGEQYF
NA | TRBJ2-7 | TRBV27 | TRBD1 | TGTGCCAGCAGTTTGAAGGGACAGGGGCAGGGGCTTCTGCTTCGGGAGCAGTACTTC | CASSLKGQGQGLLLREQYF
NA | TRBJ2-3 | TRBV6-1 | NA | TGTGCCAGCAGTGAAGGAGTGGGACGATATACGCAGTATTTT | CASSEGVGRYTQYF
NA | TRBJ2-7 | TRBV9 | NA | TGTGCCAGCAGCGTAGCTCTGGGCGTGCCCTACGAGCAGTACTTC | CASSVALGVPYEQYF
NA | TRBJ1-5 | TRBV2 | NA | TGTGCCAGCAGTGAATTAGTGAGCAATCAGCCCCAGCATTTT | CASSELVSNQPQHF
NA | TRBJ2-2 | TRBV5-5 | NA | TGTGCCAGCAAAAAGGGGACGAACACCGGGGAGCTGTTTTTT | CASKKGTNTGELFF
NA | TRBJ2-3 | TRBV11-2 | NA | TGTGCCAGCAGCCAAGCAGGGTGGAGCACAGATACGCAGTATTTT | CASSQAGWSTDTQYF
once | TRBJ2-7 | TRBV5-4 | NA | TGTGCCAGCAGCTTGGCCGGGACGGGCTACGAGCAGTACTTC | CASSLAGTGYEQYF
NA | TRBJ1-2 | TRBV28 | NA | TGTGCCAGCAGTTTGTCAGGGTATGGCTACACCTTC | CASSLSGYGYTF
NA | TRBJ1-1 | TRBV30 | NA | TGTGCCTGGAGTGTAGGCCAGGGGCACACTGAAGCTTTCTTT | CAWSVGQGHTEAFF
NA | TRBJ2-7 | TRBV7-8 | TRBD2 | TGTGCCAGCAGCTCACGGACTAGCGGGAGCCTCTACGAGCAGTACTTC | CASSSRTSGSLYEQYF
NA | TRBJ2-3 | TRBV11-3 | TRBD2 | TGTGCCAGCAGCCCTATGGTGTGGGGGGGATACACAGATACGCAGTATTTT | CASSPMVWGGYTDTQYF
NA | TRBJ2-5 | TRBV5-4 | NA | TGTGCCAGCAGCTTGGCAGGGGTCGGCCAAGAGACCCAGTACTTC | CASSLAGVGQETQYF
NA | TRBJ2-7 | TRBV19 | TRBD1 | TGTGCCAGTAGTACGGGACAGTTCTACGAGCAGTACTTC | CASSTGQFYEQYF
NA | TRBJ2-7 | TRBV6-1 | TRBD1 | TGTGCCAGCAGTGAAGCGGCTTCCCGGACAGGGGGGAGCTACGAGCAGTACTTC | CASSEAASRTGGSYEQYF
NA | TRBJ2-7 | TRBV18 | TRBD1 | TGTGCCAGCTCACCACGGACAGGGGGCAGCGACGAGCAGTACTTC | CASSPRTGGSDEQYF
NA | TRBJ2-1 | TRBV27 | TRBD2 | TGTGCCAGCACCCCCGTTTTGTCTAGCGGATACAATGAGCAGTTCTTC | CASTPVLSSGYNEQFF
NA | TRBJ2-6 | TRBV19 | NA | TGTGCCAGTAGATTTTACCCTGGGGCCAACGTCCTGACTTTC | CASRFYPGANVLTF
NA | TRBJ2-3 | TRBV19 | TRBD2 | TGTGCCAGTACCCGCCGGGGGGCGGGAGGGCGGAATACGCAGTATTTT | CASTRRGAGGRNTQYF
NA | TRBJ2-7 | TRBV6-1 | NA | TGTGCCAGCAGTGAAAACCGTGGGGAGCAGTACTTC | CASSENRGEQYF
few | TRBJ1-2 | TRBV27 | NA | TGTGCCAGCAGTTTATCTGGGGGACACTATGGCTACACCTTC | CASSLSGGHYGYTF
NA | TRBJ2-5 | TRBV2 | NA | TGTGCCAGCATTGGGGAGACCCAGTACTTC | CASIGETQYF
NA | TRBJ1-2 | TRBV28 | TRBD1 | TGTGCCAGCAGTTTAGTGGGGAGGGGGCTCTCTGGCTACACCTTC | CASSLVGRGLSGYTF
once | TRBJ1-2 | TRBV11-3 | NA | TGTGCCAGCAGCTTAGACGTGGGGCACTATGGCTACACCTTC | CASSLDVGHYGYTF
few | TRBJ1-1 | TRBV20-1 | TRBD1 | TGCAGTGCTAGATGGGACAGGTCAACTTTCTTT | CSARWDRSTFF
NA | TRBJ1-1 | TRBV5-1 | NA | TGCGCCAGCAGCTCGCATGGTCTATCTAAGAACACTGAAGCTTTCTTT | CASSSHGLSKNTEAFF
NA | TRBJ2-1 | TRBV4-1 | TRBD2 | TGCGCCAGCAGCCAAGGTCTAGCGGGAGTAGGAAATGAGCAGTTCTTC | CASSQGLAGVGNEQFF
NA | TRBJ2-1 | TRBV28 | NA | TGTGCCAGCAGAGCTTACGAAGCAGGCTCCTACAATGAGCAGTTCTTC | CASRAYEAGSYNEQFF
NA | TRBJ2-2 | TRBV15 | TRBD2 | TGTGCCACCAGCAGAGATCTGGGACTAGCGGGACCGGGGAACACCGGGGAGCTGTTTTTT | CATSRDLGLAGPGNTGELFF
NA | TRBJ1-5 | TRBV4-1 | NA | TGCGCCAGCAGCCATCCTGACGGGATTCCTCCCCAGCATTTT | CASSHPDGIPPQHF
NA | TRBJ1-3 | TRBV30 | NA | TGTGCCTGGAACGCCATGTACAACACCATATATTTT | CAWNAMYNTIYF
NA | TRBJ2-1 | TRBV6-5 | NA | TGTGCCAGCAGTTATGACCTGAGCTCCTACAATGAGCAGTTCTTC | CASSYDLSSYNEQFF
medium-sized | TRBJ2-2 | TRBV5-1 | TRBD1 | TGCGCCAGCAGAATCCCTAGGACAGGGGGCAACACCGGGGAGCTGTTTTTT | CASRIPRTGGNTGELFF
NA | TRBJ1-2 | TRBV5-6 | NA | TGTGCCAGCAGCCTACAGGAAAACTATGGCTACACCTTC | CASSLQENYGYTF
NA | TRBJ1-5 | TRBV6-5 | NA | TGTGCCAGCAGTTACTCGAAGGTTCAGCCCCAGCATTTT | CASSYSKVQPQHF
NA | TRBJ2-3 | TRBV7-6 | TRBD2 | TGTGCCAGCAGCTTAGAACCGGAAACCTACTTGCAGCGGGAGGATCCAGATACGCAGTATTTT | CASSLEPETYLQREDPDTQYF
NA | TRBJ2-3 | TRBV10-2 | TRBD2 | TGCGCCAGCAGTGAGTCGAGGGGACTAGCGGGAGTTTCCACGCAGTATTTT | CASSESRGLAGVSTQYF
NA | TRBJ1-4 | TRBV6-5 | NA | TGTGCCAGCAGTACCGGACAGCTTAATGAAAAACTGTTTTTT | CASSTGQLNEKLFF
NA | TRBJ2-7 | TRBV7-8 | NA | TGTGCCAGCAGCTTGTTAGCAAATTCCTACGAGCAGTACTTC | CASSLLANSYEQYF
NA | TRBJ1-2 | TRBV6-5 | NA | TGTGCCAGCAGCTCCTCCCGGGGGGCGTTCTATGGCTACACCTTC | CASSSSRGAFYGYTF
NA | TRBJ2-5 | TRBV28 | NA | TGTGCCATAGAATTGGCGGACAACCAAGAGACCCAGTACTTC | CAIELADNQETQYF
NA | TRBJ2-3 | TRBV7-8 | NA | TGTGCCAGCAGCTCCACGAGGGGCACAGATACGCAGTATTTT | CASSSTRGTDTQYF
NA | TRBJ2-3 | TRBV5-1 | NA | TGCGCCAGCAGCTTGGAGATAAAAAGCACAGATACGCAGTATTTT | CASSLEIKSTDTQYF
NA | TRBJ2-3 | TRBV18 | NA | TGTGCCAGCTCACCACCCTTAAGCACAGATACGCAGTATTTT | CASSPPLSTDTQYF
NA | TRBJ1-1 | TRBV28 | NA | TGTGCCAGCAGCCCCGGGACCGAAGCTTTCTTT | CASSPGTEAFF
NA | TRBJ1-2 | TRBV7-9 | NA | TGTGCCAGCAGCTTAAGAGGGGGAATCTATGGCTACACCTTC | CASSLRGGIYGYTF